The clone carrying this T cell receptor beta chain appeared once. How the authors handled the data: By means of reference gene primer amplification, nucleated cell counts were estimated. TCRdb's table, derived via immunoSEQ multiplex PCR, lists solely in-frame clones and lacks some. That table furnishes V, J and clone size, whereas the DNA furnished D and trimming. Here the sample spans a few hundred thousand clones, around 90% being singletons. Across about two dozen US areas, participants ranged in age from 18 to 89 years. The record originates from a study of blood T cell repertoires in COVID-19. Study-wide context: The United States, Italy and Spain provided the acute and convalescent COVID-19 samples. PBMCs, B-cell-depleted T cells, or T cells provided the cDNA or gDNA that made up the material.

The CDR3 extends over 15 amino acids. Germline V gene data show CDR1 as MNHEY and CDR2 as SVGAGI. The ends were cut back, 5 bases at V and 6 bases at J, with 17 bases in the middle. The chain couples TRBV6-5 to TRBJ1-5; tentatively, D is TRBD1 (6 bases). Sequencing was carried out using PBMCs or T cells enriched from blood (not recorded which). This clonotype was obtained from a woman in her 30s who had recovered from COVID-19. In DNA, the CDR3 is TGTGCCAGCAGTCCGAAGGCAGGGGTGGCTCAGCCCCAGCATTTT. Encoded protein: CASSPKAGVAQPQHF.